Listed below are T cell receptor beta chains from one sample, sequenced in a study of T cell responses to AZD1222 COVID-19 vaccine. Sequenced by immunoSEQ multiplex PCR; TCRdb stores in-frame clones only, minus some. The profile covers about 110,000 clones, with approximately 86% appearing a single time and around 13% taken by the ten largest. The sample consisted of peripheral blood, taken on day 0 of MenACWY control vaccination. Source of these receptors: an adult in good health. The CDR3 runs from the conserved cysteine through the conserved F or W. Fields, in order: V gene, J gene, D gene, clone size, CDR3 DNA, CDR3 protein. D genes are given only for firm matches. Expanded clones are given a class, and other clones once, few, many or no size at all.

TRBV7-6	TRBJ2-7	TRBD2	-	TGTGCCAGCAGCCGTACGGGACTAGCGGGGTACGAGCAGTACTTC	CASSRTGLAGYEQYF
TRBV18	TRBJ1-2	-	few	TGTGCCAGCTCACCCCCAGACTATGGCTACACCTTC	CASSPPDYGYTF
TRBV27	TRBJ1-5	-	-	TGTGCCAGCAGTTTGAAGGGGAGGAATCAGCCCCAGCATTTT	CASSLKGRNQPQHF
TRBV7-8	TRBJ2-1	TRBD1	-	TGTGCCAGCAGCGCCCGGGACAGGGGGCTAGCGGGACTTAACAATGAGCAGTTCTTC	CASSARDRGLAGLNNEQFF
TRBV6-2/TRBV6-3	TRBJ2-7	-	few	TGTGCCAGCAGTTACACAACGACAGGTATTACCTACGAGCAGTACTTC	CASSYTTTGITYEQYF
TRBV6-5	TRBJ2-1	-	-	TGTGCCAGCAGTTACGGGCGACGGACTTACAATGAGCAGTTCTTC	CASSYGRRTYNEQFF
TRBV6-2/TRBV6-3	TRBJ1-2	-	few	TGTGCCAGCAGTTACTCGATCGGAAGGTATGGCTACACCTTC	CASSYSIGRYGYTF
TRBV6-5	TRBJ1-2	-	few	TGTGCCAGCACCGCGGGGGGGACCCTCTATGGCTACACCTTC	CASTAGGTLYGYTF
TRBV19	TRBJ2-3	-	-	TGTGCCAGTAGTATCCCCTACGGGGAGGCCCCAGATACGCAGTATTTT	CASSIPYGEAPDTQYF
TRBV27	TRBJ1-1	-	-	TGTGCCAGCAGTGGCCGGACGGTGAACACTGAAGCTTTCTTT	CASSGRTVNTEAFF
TRBV5-6	TRBJ2-7	-	-	TGTGCCAGCAGCGGGCGATTTCGAGGGGGGCTTCAGGAGCAGTACTTC	CASSGRFRGGLQEQYF
TRBV10-3	TRBJ1-1	-	-	TGTGCCATCAGAAGACAGAGGAACACTGAAGCTTTCTTT	CAIRRQRNTEAFF
TRBV28	TRBJ1-2	TRBD1	-	TGTGCCAGCAGTGCACCGGGACAGGGGATCGGCGACTATGGCTACACCTTC	CASSAPGQGIGDYGYTF
TRBV24-1	TRBJ2-5	-	-	TGTGCCACCAGTGATACCGGGACTCTCACGTCGGAAGAGACCCAGTACTTC	CATSDTGTLTSEETQYF
TRBV9	TRBJ2-1	TRBD2	-	TGTGCCAGCAGCGTAACTAGCGGGTGGGCCTACAATGAGCAGTTCTTC	CASSVTSGWAYNEQFF
TRBV9	TRBJ2-7	-	few	TGTGCCAGCAGCGTAGATGGGCGGACCCCGGGGATGCGGTACTTC	CASSVDGRTPGMRYF
TRBV3-1/TRBV3-2	TRBJ1-4	TRBD1	-	TGTGCCAGCAGCCAAGGTGAATTACAGGGGGCACTTTTT	CASSQGELQGALF
TRBV12-1	TRBJ2-1	-	-	TGTGCCAGCAGCTTTTCCACTCACAGAGTGACTAGCCTCTCCTACAATGAGCAGTTCTTC	CASSFSTHRVTSLSYNEQFF
TRBV28	TRBJ2-7	-	-	TGTGCCAGCAGGGTCTCCTACGAGCAGTACTTC	CASRVSYEQYF
TRBV7-9	TRBJ1-1	-	-	TGTGCCAGCAGCTCATTAAAATCCTGGCCGGAAGCTTTCTTT	CASSSLKSWPEAFF
TRBV28	TRBJ1-1	-	-	TGTGCCAGCAGGGAGAGGAACACTGAAGCTTTCTTT	CASRERNTEAFF
TRBV5-4	TRBJ2-7	TRBD1	-	TGTGCCAGCAGCACGCAACCAGGGGGTGAGCAGTACTTC	CASSTQPGGEQYF
TRBV7-9	TRBJ2-3	-	-	TGTGCCAGCAGCCGAGATACGCAGTATTTT	CASSRDTQYF
TRBV28	TRBJ1-5	-	-	TGTGCCAGCAGGCCCCCCGCGACGGCCTGGACCGGGAGGAATCAGCCCCAGCATTTT	CASRPPATAWTGRNQPQHF
TRBV4-2	TRBJ1-6	TRBD1	-	TGTGCCAGCAGCCAAGCTGGGGGAACAGGGGGGAATTCACCCCTCCACTTT	CASSQAGGTGGNSPLHF
TRBV5-8	TRBJ1-2	-	-	TGTGCCAGCAGCTTACAAGGGACTTCCTATGGCTACACCTTC	CASSLQGTSYGYTF
TRBV3-1/TRBV3-2	TRBJ1-5	-	-	TGTGCCAGCAGCCAAGATTTGGGTCAGCCCCAGCATTTT	CASSQDLGQPQHF
TRBV7-2	TRBJ1-1	-	-	TGTGCCAGCAGCTTAGCAATTCGGACTGAAGCTTTCTTT	CASSLAIRTEAFF
TRBV4-2	TRBJ1-4	TRBD1	-	TGTGCCAGCAGCCGGACAGGACGGAATGAAAAACTGTTTTTT	CASSRTGRNEKLFF
TRBV5-3	TRBJ1-2	-	-	TGTGCCAGAAGCTTGACCTGGAGCTTATCTCCCCCCCACGCTAACTATGGCTACACCTTC	CARSLTWSLSPPHANYGYTF
TRBV12-3/TRBV12-4	TRBJ1-5	-	once	TGTGCCAGCAGTTTCCGAAGCAATCAGCCCCAGCATTTT	CASSFRSNQPQHF
TRBV5-4	TRBJ1-4	TRBD1	once	TGTGCCAGCAGCCCCGGGACAGGAGCTAATGAAAAACTGTTTTTT	CASSPGTGANEKLFF
TRBV11-2	TRBJ2-1	-	-	TGTGCCAGCAGCCCAGGACAGTACAATGAGCAGTTCTTC	CASSPGQYNEQFF
TRBV9	TRBJ2-1	TRBD1	-	TGTGCCAGCAGTATTATGGACAGGAACAATGAGCAGTTCTTC	CASSIMDRNNEQFF
TRBV4-1	TRBJ2-5	-	few	TGCGCCAGCAGTAGCGGCCAAGAGACCCAGTACTTC	CASSSGQETQYF
TRBV30	TRBJ2-7	TRBD2	-	TGTGCCTGGAGTCCGGTCCCGGGACTAGGGAGGGACGAGCAGTACTTC	CAWSPVPGLGRDEQYF
TRBV11-2	TRBJ2-7	-	-	TGTGCCAGCAGCTTTAGACCCAGCTCCTACGAGCAGTACTTC	CASSFRPSSYEQYF
TRBV30	TRBJ1-5	TRBD1	-	TGTGCCTGGAGCGGGACAGGGGATGGTCAGCCCCAGCATTTT	CAWSGTGDGQPQHF
TRBV5-1	TRBJ2-7	-	-	TGCGCCAGCAGCCCCGACGGGAGAACCTACGAGCAGTACTTC	CASSPDGRTYEQYF
TRBV11-2	TRBJ2-5	-	once	TGTGCCAGCAGCTTAGAGCGGGAAGAGACCCAGTACTTC	CASSLEREETQYF
TRBV30	TRBJ2-7	-	-	TGTGCCTGGAGTGTATTTGCGGCTACGCGCTCCTACGAGCAGTACTTC	CAWSVFAATRSYEQYF